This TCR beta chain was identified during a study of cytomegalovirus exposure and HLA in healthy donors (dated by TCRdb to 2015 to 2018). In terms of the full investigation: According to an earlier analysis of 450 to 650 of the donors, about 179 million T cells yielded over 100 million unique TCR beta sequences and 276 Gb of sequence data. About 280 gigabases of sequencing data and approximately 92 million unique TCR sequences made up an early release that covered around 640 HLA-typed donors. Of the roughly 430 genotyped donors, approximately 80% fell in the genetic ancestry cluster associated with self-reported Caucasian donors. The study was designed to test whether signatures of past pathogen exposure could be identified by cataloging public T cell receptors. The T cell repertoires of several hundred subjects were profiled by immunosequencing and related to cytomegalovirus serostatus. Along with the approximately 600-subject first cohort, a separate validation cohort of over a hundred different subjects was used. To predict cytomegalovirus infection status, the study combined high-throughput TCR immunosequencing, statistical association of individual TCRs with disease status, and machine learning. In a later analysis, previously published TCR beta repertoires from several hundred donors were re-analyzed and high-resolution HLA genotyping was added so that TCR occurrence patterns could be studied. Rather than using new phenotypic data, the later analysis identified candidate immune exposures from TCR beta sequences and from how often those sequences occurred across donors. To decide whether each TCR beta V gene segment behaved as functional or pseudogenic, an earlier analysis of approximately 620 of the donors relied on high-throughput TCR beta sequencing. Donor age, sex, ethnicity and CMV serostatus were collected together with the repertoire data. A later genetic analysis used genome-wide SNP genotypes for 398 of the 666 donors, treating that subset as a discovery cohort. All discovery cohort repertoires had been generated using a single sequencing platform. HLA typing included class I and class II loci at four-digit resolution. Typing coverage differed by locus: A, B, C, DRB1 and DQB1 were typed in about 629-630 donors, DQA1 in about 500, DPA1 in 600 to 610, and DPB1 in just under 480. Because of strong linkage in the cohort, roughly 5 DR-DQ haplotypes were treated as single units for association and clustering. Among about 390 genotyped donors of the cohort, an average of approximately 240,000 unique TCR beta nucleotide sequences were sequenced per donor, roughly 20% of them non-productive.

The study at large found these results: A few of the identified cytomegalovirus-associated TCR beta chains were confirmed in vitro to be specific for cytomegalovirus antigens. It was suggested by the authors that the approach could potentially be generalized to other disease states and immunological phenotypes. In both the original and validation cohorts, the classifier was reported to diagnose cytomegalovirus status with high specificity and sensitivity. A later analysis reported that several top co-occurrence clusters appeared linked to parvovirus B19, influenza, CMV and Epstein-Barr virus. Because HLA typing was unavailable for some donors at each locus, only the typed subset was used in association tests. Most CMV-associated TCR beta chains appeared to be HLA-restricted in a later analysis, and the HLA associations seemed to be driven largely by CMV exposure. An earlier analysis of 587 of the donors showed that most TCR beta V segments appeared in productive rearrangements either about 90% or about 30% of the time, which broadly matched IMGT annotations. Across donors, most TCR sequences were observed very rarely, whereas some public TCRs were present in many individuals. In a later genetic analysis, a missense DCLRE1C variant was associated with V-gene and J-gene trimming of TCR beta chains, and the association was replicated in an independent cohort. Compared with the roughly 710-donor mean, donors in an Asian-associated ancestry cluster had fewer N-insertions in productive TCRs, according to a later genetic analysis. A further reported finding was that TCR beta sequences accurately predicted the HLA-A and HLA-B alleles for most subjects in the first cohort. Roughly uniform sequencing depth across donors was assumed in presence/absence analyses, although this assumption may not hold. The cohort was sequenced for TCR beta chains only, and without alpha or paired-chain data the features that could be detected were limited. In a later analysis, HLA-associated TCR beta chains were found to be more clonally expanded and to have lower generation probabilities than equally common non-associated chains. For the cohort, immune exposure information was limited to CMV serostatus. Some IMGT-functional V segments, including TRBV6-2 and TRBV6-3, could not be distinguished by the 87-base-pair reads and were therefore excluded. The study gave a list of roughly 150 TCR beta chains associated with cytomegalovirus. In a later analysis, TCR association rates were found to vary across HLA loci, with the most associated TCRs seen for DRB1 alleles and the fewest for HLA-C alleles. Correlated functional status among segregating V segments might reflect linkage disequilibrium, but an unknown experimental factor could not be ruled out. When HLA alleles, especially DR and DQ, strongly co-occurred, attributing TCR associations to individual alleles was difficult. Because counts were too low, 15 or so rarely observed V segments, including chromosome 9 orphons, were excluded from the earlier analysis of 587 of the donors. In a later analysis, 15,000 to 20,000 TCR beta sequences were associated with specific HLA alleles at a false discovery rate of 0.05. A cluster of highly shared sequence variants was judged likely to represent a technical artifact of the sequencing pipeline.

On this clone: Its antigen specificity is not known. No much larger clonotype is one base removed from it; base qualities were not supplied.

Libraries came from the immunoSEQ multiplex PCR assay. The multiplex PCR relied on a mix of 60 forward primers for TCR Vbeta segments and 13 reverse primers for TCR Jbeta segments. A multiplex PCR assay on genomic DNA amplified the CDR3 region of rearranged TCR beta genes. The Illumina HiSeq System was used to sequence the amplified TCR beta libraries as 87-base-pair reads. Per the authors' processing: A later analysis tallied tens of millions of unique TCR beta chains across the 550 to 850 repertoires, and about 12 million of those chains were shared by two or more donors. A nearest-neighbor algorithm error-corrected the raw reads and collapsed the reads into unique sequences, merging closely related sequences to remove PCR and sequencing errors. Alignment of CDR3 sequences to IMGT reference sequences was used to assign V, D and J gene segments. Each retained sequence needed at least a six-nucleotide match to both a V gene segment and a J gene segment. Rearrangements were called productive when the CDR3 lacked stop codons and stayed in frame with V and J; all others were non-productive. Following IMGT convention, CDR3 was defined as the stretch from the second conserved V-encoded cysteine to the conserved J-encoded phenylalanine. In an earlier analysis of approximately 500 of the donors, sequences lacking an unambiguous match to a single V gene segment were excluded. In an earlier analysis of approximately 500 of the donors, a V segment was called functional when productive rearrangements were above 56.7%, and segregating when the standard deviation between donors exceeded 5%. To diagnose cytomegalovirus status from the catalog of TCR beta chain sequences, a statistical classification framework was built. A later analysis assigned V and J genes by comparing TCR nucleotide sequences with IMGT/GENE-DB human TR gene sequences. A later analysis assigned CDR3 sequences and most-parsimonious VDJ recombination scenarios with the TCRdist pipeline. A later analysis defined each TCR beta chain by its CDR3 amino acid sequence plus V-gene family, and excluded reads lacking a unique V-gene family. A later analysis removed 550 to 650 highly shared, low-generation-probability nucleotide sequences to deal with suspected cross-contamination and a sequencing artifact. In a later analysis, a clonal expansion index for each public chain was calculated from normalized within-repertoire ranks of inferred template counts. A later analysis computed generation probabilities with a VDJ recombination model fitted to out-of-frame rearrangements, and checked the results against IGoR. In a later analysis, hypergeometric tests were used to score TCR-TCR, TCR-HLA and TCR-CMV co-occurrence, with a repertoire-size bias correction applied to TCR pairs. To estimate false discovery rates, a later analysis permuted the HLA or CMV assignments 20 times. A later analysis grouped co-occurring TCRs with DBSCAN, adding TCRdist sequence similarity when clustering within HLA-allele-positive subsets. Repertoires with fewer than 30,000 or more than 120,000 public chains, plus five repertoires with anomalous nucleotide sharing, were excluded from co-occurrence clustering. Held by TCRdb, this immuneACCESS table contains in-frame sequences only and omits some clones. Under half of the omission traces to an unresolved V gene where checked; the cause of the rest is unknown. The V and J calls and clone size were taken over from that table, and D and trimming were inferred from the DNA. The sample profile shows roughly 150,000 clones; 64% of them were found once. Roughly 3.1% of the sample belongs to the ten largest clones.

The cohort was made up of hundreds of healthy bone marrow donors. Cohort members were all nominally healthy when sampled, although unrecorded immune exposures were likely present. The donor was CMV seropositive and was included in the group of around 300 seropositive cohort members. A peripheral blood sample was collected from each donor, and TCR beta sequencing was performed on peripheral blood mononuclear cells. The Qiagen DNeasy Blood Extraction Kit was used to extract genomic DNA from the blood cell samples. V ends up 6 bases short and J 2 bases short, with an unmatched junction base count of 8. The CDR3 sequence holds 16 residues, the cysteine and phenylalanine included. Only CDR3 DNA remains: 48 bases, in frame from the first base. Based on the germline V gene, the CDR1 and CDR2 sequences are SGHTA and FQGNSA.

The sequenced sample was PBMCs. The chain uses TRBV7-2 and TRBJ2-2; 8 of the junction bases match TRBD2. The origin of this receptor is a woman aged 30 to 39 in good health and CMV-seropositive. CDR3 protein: CASSLSGGFNTGELFF. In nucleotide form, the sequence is TGTGCCAGCAGTTTAAGCGGGGGCTTCAACACCGGGGAGCTGTTTTTT.